The TCR beta chain under discussion was sequenced for a study of identical twins. TCRdb redid the calling of the 5' RACE reads with MiXCR, one entry per CDR3 protein. The sample consists of about 340,000 distinct CDR3 sequences, 9% to 15% of them appearing once. The V end was cut by 1 base, the J end by 2 bases, with 6 bases between. The CDR3 runs to 13 residues. The germline V gene encodes CDR1 MGHRA and CDR2 YSYEKL. This clonotype was seen ten or more times. These same data were also listed under a study on yellow fever vaccine responses in identical twins.

The rearrangement links TRBV4-1 to TRBJ2-7; D ambiguous. Sequencing input: CD8+ T cells sorted from blood. The TCR was taken from a woman between 18 and 30 years old in good health. CDR3 nucleotides: TGCGCCAGCAGCCAAGCAGAGACCTACGAGCAGTACGTC. The encoded protein is CASSQAETYEQYV.